This T cell receptor beta chain was sequenced in a study of blood T cells in healthy people across ages. CDR3 length: 17 residues. Germline loops: CDR1 SEHNR, CDR2 FQNEAQ (reference sequence). V lost 2 bases and J 10 bases, leaving 24 bases between the germline ends. Overall study results and limits: A roughly linear age-dependent decrease characterized TCR beta diversity per million T cells. Long-lived donors exceeded aged donors in naive CD4+ cells and diversity.

Primers used in a second PCR of roughly 6 to 11 cycles were a sample-barcoded 5' primer and a J-beta primer mix. Each cDNA molecule received a tag from a template-switch adaptor that had 12 random nucleotides. TCRdb processed the 5' RACE reads anew with MiXCR; each CDR3 protein has one entry. The profile shows about 1,000,000 distinct CDR3 sequences, 45% of them singletons. This clonotype was counted a few times. Its antigen is still unknown. Each sample provided at least 5 micrograms of extracted total RNA. The sample was blood. The receptor was derived from a woman aged 55-70 years in good health. The rearrangement links TRBV7-9 to TRBJ2-1, with D hard to call. This chain's CDR3 is CASSLSPLTDDRLEQFF. CDR3 nucleotide sequence: TGTGCCAGCAGCTTAAGTCCCCTAACGGACGACCGTTTAGAGCAGTTCTTC.